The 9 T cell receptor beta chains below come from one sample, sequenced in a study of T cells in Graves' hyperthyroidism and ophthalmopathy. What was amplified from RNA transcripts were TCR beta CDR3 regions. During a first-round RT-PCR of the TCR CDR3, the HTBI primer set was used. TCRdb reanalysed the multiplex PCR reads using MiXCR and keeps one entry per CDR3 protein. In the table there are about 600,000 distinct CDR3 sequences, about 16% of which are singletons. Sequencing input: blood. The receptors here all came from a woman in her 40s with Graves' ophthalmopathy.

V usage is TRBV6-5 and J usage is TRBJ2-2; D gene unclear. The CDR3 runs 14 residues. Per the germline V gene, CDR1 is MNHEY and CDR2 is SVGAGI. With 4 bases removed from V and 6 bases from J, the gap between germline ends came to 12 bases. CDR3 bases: TGTGCCAGCAGTTTCTTAGCTTTCGCCGGGGAGCTGTTTTTT. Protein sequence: CASSFLAFAGELFF.

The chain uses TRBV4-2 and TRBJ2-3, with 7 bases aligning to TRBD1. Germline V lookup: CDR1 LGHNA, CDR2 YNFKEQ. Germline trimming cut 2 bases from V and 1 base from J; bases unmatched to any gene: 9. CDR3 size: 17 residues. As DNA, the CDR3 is TGTGCCAGCAGCCAATCATGGCAGGGGGTTGGCACAGATACGCAGTATTTT. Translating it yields CASSQSWQGVGTDTQYF.

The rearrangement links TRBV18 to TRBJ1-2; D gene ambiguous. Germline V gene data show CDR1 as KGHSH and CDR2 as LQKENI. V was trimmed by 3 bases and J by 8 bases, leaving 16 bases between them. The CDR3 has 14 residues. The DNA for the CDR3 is TGTGCCAGCTCACCCGGGGAGGCGTCGGTGGGCTACACCTTC. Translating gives CASSPGEASVGYTF.

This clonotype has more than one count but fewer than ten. The CDR3 sequence is CASSQTGGGEKLFF. Written as DNA, the CDR3 is TGTGCCAGCAGCCAAACAGGGGGTGGCGAAAAACTGTTTTTT. The chain joins TRBV12-3 or TRBV12-4 to TRBJ1-4, with 8 nucleotides matching TRBD1. V lost 6 bases, J lost 8 bases, and 8 bases stayed unmatched. The CDR3 sequence is 14 residues long.

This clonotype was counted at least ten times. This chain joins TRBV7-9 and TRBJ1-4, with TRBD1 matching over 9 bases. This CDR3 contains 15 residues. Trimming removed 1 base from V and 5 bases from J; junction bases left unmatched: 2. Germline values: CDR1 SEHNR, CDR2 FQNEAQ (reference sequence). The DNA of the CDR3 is TGTGCCAGCAGCTTAGGAGGGACAGGGAATGAAAAACTGTTTTTT. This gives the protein CASSLGGTGNEKLFF. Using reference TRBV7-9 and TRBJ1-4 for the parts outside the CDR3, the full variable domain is DTGVSQNPRHKITKRGQNVTFRCDPISEHNRLYWYRQTLGQGPEFLTYFQNEAQLEKSRLLSDRFSAERPKGSFSTLEIQRTEQGDSAMYLCASSLGGTGNEKLFFGSGTQLSVL.

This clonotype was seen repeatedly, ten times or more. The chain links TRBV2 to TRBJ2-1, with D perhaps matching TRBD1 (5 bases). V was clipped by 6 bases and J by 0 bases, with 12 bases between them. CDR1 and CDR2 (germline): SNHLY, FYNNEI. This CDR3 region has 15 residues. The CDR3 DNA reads TGTGCCAGCAGACTCGCTGACAGCTCCTACAATGAGCAGTTCTTC. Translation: CASRLADSSYNEQFF.

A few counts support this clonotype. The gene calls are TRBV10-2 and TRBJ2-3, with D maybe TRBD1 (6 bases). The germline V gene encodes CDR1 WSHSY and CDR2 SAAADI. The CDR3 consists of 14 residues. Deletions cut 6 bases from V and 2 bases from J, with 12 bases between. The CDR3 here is CASRSDRLTDTQYF. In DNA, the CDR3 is TGCGCCAGCAGATCAGACAGGCTCACAGATACGCAGTATTTT.

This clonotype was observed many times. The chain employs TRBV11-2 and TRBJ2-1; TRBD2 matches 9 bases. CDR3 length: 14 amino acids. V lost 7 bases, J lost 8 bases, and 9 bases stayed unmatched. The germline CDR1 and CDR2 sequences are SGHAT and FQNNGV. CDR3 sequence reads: CASTALAGFDEQFF. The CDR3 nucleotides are TGTGCCAGCACCGCGCTAGCGGGGTTTGATGAGCAGTTCTTC.

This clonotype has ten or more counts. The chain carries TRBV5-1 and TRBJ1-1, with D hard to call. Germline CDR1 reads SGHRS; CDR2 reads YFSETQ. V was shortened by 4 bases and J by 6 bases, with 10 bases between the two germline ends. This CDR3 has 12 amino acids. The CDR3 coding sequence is TGCGCCAGCAGCGGGCGGGTTTCTGAAGCTTTCTTT. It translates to CASSGRVSEAFF.